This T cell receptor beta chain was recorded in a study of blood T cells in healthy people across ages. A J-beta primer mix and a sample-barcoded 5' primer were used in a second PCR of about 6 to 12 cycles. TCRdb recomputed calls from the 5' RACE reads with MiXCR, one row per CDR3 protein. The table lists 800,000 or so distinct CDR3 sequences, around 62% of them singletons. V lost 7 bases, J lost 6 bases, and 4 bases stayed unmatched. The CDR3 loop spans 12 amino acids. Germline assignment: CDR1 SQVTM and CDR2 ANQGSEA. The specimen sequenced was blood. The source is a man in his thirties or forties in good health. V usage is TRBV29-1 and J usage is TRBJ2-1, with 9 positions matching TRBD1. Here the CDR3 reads CSGRDRANEQFF. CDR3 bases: TGCAGCGGCAGGGACAGGGCCAATGAGCAGTTCTTC.